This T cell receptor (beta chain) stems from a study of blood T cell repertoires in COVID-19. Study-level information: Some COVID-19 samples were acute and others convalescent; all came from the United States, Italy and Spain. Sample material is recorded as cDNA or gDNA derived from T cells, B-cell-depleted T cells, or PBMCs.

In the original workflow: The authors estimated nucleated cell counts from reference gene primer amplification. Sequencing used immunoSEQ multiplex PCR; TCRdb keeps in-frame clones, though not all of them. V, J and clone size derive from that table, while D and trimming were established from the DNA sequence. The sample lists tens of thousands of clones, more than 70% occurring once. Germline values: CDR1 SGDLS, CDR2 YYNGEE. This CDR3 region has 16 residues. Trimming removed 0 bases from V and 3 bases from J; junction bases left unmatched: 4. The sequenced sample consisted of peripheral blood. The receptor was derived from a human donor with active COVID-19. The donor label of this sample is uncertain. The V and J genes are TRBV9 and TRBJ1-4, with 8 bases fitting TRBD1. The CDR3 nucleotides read TGTGCCAGCAGCGTAGGGCAGGGGGCGGCTAATGAAAAACTGTTTTTT. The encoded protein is CASSVGQGAANEKLFF.